A selection of T cell receptor beta chains follows, all from one sample in a study of T cell repertoires in cytomegalovirus infection. TCRdb re-called the reads through MiXCR, storing one row per CDR3 protein. The sample has 200,000 to 300,000 distinct CDR3 sequences, approximately 7% seen once. Source material: PBMCs. Receptors were obtained from a human donor in good health (CMV status not recorded). Some clones in this sample may be carry-over from other donors' samples. Each CDR3 is given with its conserved first and last residue. A D gene is named only where the DNA matches it firmly. The listing skips clone size in some rows; elsewhere it reads once, few, many or a size class.

CDR3nt	CDR3aa	abundance	d_gene	v_gene	j_gene
TGCGCCAGCAGCCAAGGTCTCAGGGGCACTGAAGCTTTCTTT	CASSQGLRGTEAFF	many	.	TRBV4-1	TRBJ1-1
TGTGCCAGCAGCTTGTGGGGGGGTGCAGGGACCTACGAGCAGTACTTC	CASSLWGGAGTYEQYF	.	TRBD2	TRBV5-8	TRBJ2-7
TGTGCCAGCAGTCCCCTGGGGGGGTCTGGTCAGCCCCAGCATTTT	CASSPLGGSGQPQHF	many	.	TRBV12-3/TRBV12-4	TRBJ1-5
TGTGCCAGCAGTACCGACATCTACAATGAGCAGTTCTTC	CASSTDIYNEQFF	many	.	TRBV28	TRBJ2-1
TGCAGCGCTACCGGGACGGACACCTACGAGCAGTACTTC	CSATGTDTYEQYF	many	.	TRBV29-1	TRBJ2-7
TGTGCCAGCAGCCCCCGGAAGTGGGTACCGGGACAGGTACCAATAGGCTACACCTTC	CASSPRKWVPGQVPIGYTF	many	TRBD1	TRBV7-2	TRBJ1-2
TGTGCCAGTAGTATAGAGGGCGCGGGAAAAGAGACCCAGTACTTC	CASSIEGAGKETQYF	many	.	TRBV19	TRBJ2-5
TGTGCCAGTAGTTACACCGGGACAGGGGCTTACAATGAGCAGTTCTTC	CASSYTGTGAYNEQFF	many	TRBD1	TRBV19	TRBJ2-1
TGTGCCAGCAGCTTATCTCCCGGGGAGCTGTTTTTT	CASSLSPGELFF	many	.	TRBV11-3	TRBJ2-2
TGTGCCAGCAGCTTAGAGAAAAACAGTTTGTTCTATGAGCAGTTCTTC	CASSLEKNSLFYEQFF	many	.	TRBV7-8	TRBJ2-1
TGTGCCAGCAGCCGTTTAGGACAGGGGAGGAGGACTGAAGCTTTCTTT	CASSRLGQGRRTEAFF	many	TRBD1	TRBV7-2	TRBJ1-1
TGTGCCAGCACCCCCGGGGGGAGTCAGCCCCAGCATTTT	CASTPGGSQPQHF	many	.	TRBV6-6	TRBJ1-5
TGTGCCATCAGTGGGGACCGTCAAGAAGCTTTCTTT	CAISGDRQEAFF	many	.	TRBV10-3	TRBJ1-1